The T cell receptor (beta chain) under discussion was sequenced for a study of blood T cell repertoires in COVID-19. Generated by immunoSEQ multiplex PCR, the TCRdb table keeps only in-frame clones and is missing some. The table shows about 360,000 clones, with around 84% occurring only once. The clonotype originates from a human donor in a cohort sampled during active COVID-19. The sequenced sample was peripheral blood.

Written as DNA, the CDR3 is TGCGCCAGCAGCTTCGACGGCAGGGGGAACACTGAAGCTTTCTTT. The encoded protein is CASSFDGRGNTEAFF. This chain uses TRBV5-1 with TRBJ1-1, with D perhaps matching TRBD1 (6 bases). CDR3 length: 15 amino acids. Germline CDR1 SGHRS, CDR2 YFSETQ. V was clipped by 2 bases and J by 1 base, with 12 bases between them.